The clone carrying this T cell receptor beta chain came up a few times. Germline V CDR1 and CDR2: SGHNT, YYREEE (reference sequence). The trim removed 4 bases at V and 2 bases at J, leaving 1 base unmatched. This CDR3 has 14 residues. Some clones are missing from TCRdb's copy, which holds only in-frame ones; the method was immunoSEQ multiplex PCR. This table holds approximately 470,000 clones, around 90% found once. The record originates from a study of blood T cell repertoires in COVID-19. J is TRBJ2-5 and V is TRBV5-4; TRBD2 agrees at 11 bases. Sequencing used PBMCs or T cells enriched from blood (not recorded which). This clonotype was sampled from a young woman who had recovered from COVID-19. The CDR3 loop reads CASSPSGGQETQYF. CDR3 nucleotide sequence: TGTGCCAGCAGCCCTAGCGGGGGGCAAGAGACCCAGTACTTC.